The 16 T cell receptor beta chains listed next were all sequenced from one sample in a study of quantifying T cell responses using KT2 cells (dated by TCRdb to 2017 to 2019). With respect to the entire study: RNA was DNase-treated and reverse transcribed with TCR alpha and beta constant-region primers, mostly using SuperScript III.

Library construction relied on UMI-ligation and nested PCR. Instrument on record: Illumina MiSeq. T4 RNA ligase 1 was used to ligate a single-stranded oligonucleotide containing the Illumina SP2 sequence and a UMI to the 3' end of the cDNA. PCR1 used about 4 cycles (98 degrees C 15 s, 69 degrees C 30 s, 72 degrees C 40 s), and the beta primer was an equimolar mix of RC1.1 and RC1.2 that covered TRBC1 and TRBC2. Using fastp at Q25 and MiXCR, TCRdb reprocessed the public reads and kept productive beta chains. Records with the same CDR3 protein are collapsed into one entry carrying the most frequent genes and DNA. This sample lists approximately 57,000 distinct CDR3 sequences; approximately 13% were detected once. Around 9.9% of the sample lies in the top ten. Sequencing was performed on PBMCs spiked with cells of the T cell clone KT2. The receptor source for this set is a human donor.

The V gene is TRBV7-8, the J gene TRBJ1-2; no clear D gene. Per the germline V gene, CDR1 is SGHVS and CDR2 is FQNEAQ. This CDR3 has 15 amino acids. V dropped 5 bases and J dropped 4 bases, with 17 bases sitting between them. The CDR3 protein is CASSPTRSLTYGYTF. Written as DNA, the CDR3 is TGTGCCAGCAGCCCAACCCGCAGCCTGACCTATGGCTACACCTTC.

V and J are TRBV14 and TRBJ2-7; maybe TRBD2 (6 bases). Germline CDR1 reads SGHDN; CDR2 reads FVKESK. There are 14 residues in the CDR3. Trimming removed 0 bases from V and 6 bases from J, with 12 bases in between. In DNA, the CDR3 is TGTGCCAGCAGCCAAGAGCAGCGGGTCCGCGAGCAGTACTTC. It is translated as CASSQEQRVREQYF.

The chain uses TRBV10-3 and TRBJ2-3; no reliable D call. Germline-derived CDR1 and CDR2 are ENHRY and SYGVKD. The CDR3 spans 12 residues. V lost 4 bases to trimming and J lost 6 bases, with 8 bases between them. The CDR3 DNA sequence: TGTGCCATCAGTGCCGGCCCGGATACGCAGTATTTT. As protein: CAISAGPDTQYF.

This clonotype was observed at least ten times. The chain combines TRBV6-6 with TRBJ2-1, with TRBD2 matching 8 bases. This CDR3 contains 20 residues. V shed 6 bases, J shed 3 bases, and the junction held 22 bases outside the gene matches. CDR1 is MNHNY, CDR2 SVGAGI, per germline (reference sequence). In DNA form, the CDR3 reads TGTGCCAGCAGCCAACCTGTGGCCATACTAGCGGAGTCATACTACAATGAGCAGTTCTTC. Its translation: CASSQPVAILAESYYNEQFF.

The chain employs TRBV3-1 and TRBJ1-4; 9 bases map to TRBD1. The CDR3 runs 14 residues. CDR1 is LGHDT and CDR2 is YNNKEL in the germline V gene (reference sequence). V lost 6 bases, J lost 6 bases, and 5 bases stayed unmatched. The CDR3 loop reads CASRRTGVDEKLFF. The CDR3 DNA sequence: TGTGCCAGCAGACGGACAGGGGTGGATGAAAAACTGTTTTTT.

In DNA form, the CDR3 reads TGCAGTGCTAGAAGGGCGCACACTGAAGCTTTCTTT. Protein: CSARRAHTEAFF. The gene calls are TRBV20-1 and TRBJ1-1; D ambiguous. This CDR3 has 12 residues. Trimming left V 2 bases short and J 3 bases short, with 7 bases between. The V gene's germline CDR1 is DFQATT and CDR2 SNEGSKA (reference sequence).

The chain combines TRBV10-3 with TRBJ2-7; 10 bases align to TRBD1. J was trimmed by 3 bases and V by 6 bases; bases with no gene match: 5. The CDR3 is 14 residues long. CDR1 ENHRY and CDR2 SYGVKD come from the germline V gene. CDR3 nucleotides: TGTGCCATCAGAGACGGGACAGGGGACTACGAGCAGTACTTC. Protein sequence: CAIRDGTGDYEQYF.

The V gene is TRBV12-3 or TRBV12-4, the J gene TRBJ2-7, with D unclear. CDR3 length equals 15 residues. V was clipped by 3 bases and J by 4 bases, with 16 bases between them. CDR3 in DNA: TGTGCCAGCAGTTTTGGATCTAGTCGGCATTACGAGCAGTACTTC. Protein: CASSFGSSRHYEQYF.

This chain joins TRBV7-9 and TRBJ2-1, with 7 nucleotides matching TRBD2. J lost 0 bases, V lost 0 bases, and 2 bases had no gene match. This CDR3 comprises 16 residues. Germline V gives CDR1 SEHNR, CDR2 FQNEAQ (reference sequence). The CDR3 here is CASSLAGRASYNEQFF. The CDR3 bases are TGTGCCAGCAGCTTAGCGGGGAGGGCCTCCTACAATGAGCAGTTCTTC.

This clonotype was picked up a small number of times. The gene calls are TRBV5-1 and TRBJ2-1; no reliable D call. CDR1 is SGHRS, CDR2 YFSETQ, per germline. The CDR3 totals 12 residues. V lost 2 bases and J 7 bases, leaving 7 bases between the germline ends. In DNA form, the CDR3 reads TGCGCCAGCAGCTTTGGTGGAAATGAGCAGTTCTTC. It translates to CASSFGGNEQFF. The complete variable domain, with remaining parts taken from reference TRBV5-1 and TRBJ2-1, reads KAGVTQTPRYLIKTRGQQVTLSCSPISGHRSVSWYQQTPGQGLQFLFEYFSETQRNKGNFPGRFSGRQFSNSRSEMNVSTLELGDSALYLCASSFGGNEQFFGPGTRLTVL.

This clonotype was counted only a few times. The chain carries TRBV5-6 and TRBJ2-5, with 11 bases fitting TRBD2. The CDR3 is made up of 16 amino acids. Germline trimming cut 4 bases from V and 2 bases from J; bases unmatched to any gene: 7. Germline CDR1 reads SGHDT; CDR2 reads YYEEEE. The CDR3 nucleotides read TGTGCCAGCAGCGTGATGACTAGCGGGACGCAAGAGACCCAGTACTTC. Its translation: CASSVMTSGTQETQYF.

The sample holds a few counts of this clonotype. J is TRBJ2-7 and V is TRBV20-1, with D possibly called TRBD1 or TRBD2 (5 bases each). The germline V gene encodes CDR1 DFQATT and CDR2 SNEGSKA (reference sequence). CDR3 length: 16 amino acids. V gave up 3 bases and J gave up 4 bases, with 22 bases separating them. The CDR3 spells CSARTGPGRLLYEQYF. DNA for the CDR3: TGCAGTGCTAGGACCGGACCGGGACGCTTACTTTACGAGCAGTACTTC.

The sample holds many counts of this clonotype. The chain uses TRBV19 and TRBJ2-3, with TRBD2 matching over 7 bases. Trimming removed 6 bases from V and 2 bases from J; junction bases left unmatched: 11. Germline lookup yields CDR1 LNHDA and CDR2 SQIVND (reference sequence). This CDR3 has 16 residues. This CDR3 is CASSQTSTRLTDTQYF. The CDR3 bases are TGTGCCAGTAGCCAGACTAGCACTCGGCTCACAGATACGCAGTATTTT.

This clonotype was detected a few times. CDR3 in amino acids: CASTFDRGPTDTQYF. CDR3 bases: TGTGCCAGCACTTTCGACAGGGGGCCGACAGATACGCAGTATTTT. J is TRBJ2-3 and V is TRBV2; 10 nucleotides line up with TRBD1. The CDR3 spans 15 residues. Germline assignment: CDR1 SNHLY and CDR2 FYNNEI. J lost 3 bases, V lost 7 bases, and 7 bases had no gene match.

J is TRBJ2-1 and V is TRBV20-1; D perhaps matches TRBD2 (5 bases). The CDR3 covers 15 residues. Germline lookup yields CDR1 DFQATT and CDR2 SNEGSKA (reference sequence). Trimming left V 2 bases short and J 0 bases short, with 11 bases between. CDR3 sequence: CSARRRVDSYNEQFF. For the CDR3, the DNA is TGCAGTGCTAGACGGCGGGTCGACTCCTACAATGAGCAGTTCTTC.

The table lists this clonotype with a few counts. CDR3 protein: CASSEVTYQPQHF. CDR3 sequence (DNA): TGTGCCAGCAGTGAGGTCACATATCAGCCCCAGCATTTT. The V call is TRBV2, the J call TRBJ1-5; no definite D call. Per the germline V gene, CDR1 is SNHLY and CDR2 is FYNNEI. The CDR3 spans 13 residues. Trimming left V 3 bases short and J 5 bases short, with 8 bases between.